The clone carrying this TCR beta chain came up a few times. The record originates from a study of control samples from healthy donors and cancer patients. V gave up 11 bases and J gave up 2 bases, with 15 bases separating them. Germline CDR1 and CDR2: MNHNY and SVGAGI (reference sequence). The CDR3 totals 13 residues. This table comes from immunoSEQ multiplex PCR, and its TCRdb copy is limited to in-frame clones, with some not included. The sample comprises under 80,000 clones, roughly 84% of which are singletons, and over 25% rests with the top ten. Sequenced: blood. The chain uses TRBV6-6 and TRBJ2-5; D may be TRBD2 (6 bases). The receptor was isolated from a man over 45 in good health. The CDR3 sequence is CASGRTWQETQYF. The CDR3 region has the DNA TGTGCCTCAGGGAGGACCTGGCAAGAGACCCAGTACTTC.